This TCR beta chain was sequenced for a study of T-cell reconstitution after alpha-beta-depleted transplantation in children. Whole-study findings and limits: Recipient T cells and thymic progenitors that survived gave rise to the high TCRbeta diversity observed at day 60 in some patients. One year after transplant, T-cell counts and diversity came mostly from newly produced T cells. The origin of alpha-beta T cells about two months after transplant was reportedly several hundred expanded graft clones.

There are a few counts of this clonotype. Its antigen is not identified. Preparation of the TCRbeta library used unique molecular identifiers. In TCRdb, the PCR reads were re-called with MiXCR into one record per CDR3 protein. The data contain around 490,000 distinct CDR3 sequences, 11% of them singletons. Per the germline V gene, CDR1 is MDHEN and CDR2 is SYDVKM. V was pared by 3 bases and J by 3 bases, with 8 bases between. This CDR3 comprises 13 residues. The source is a female patient aged 2 to 10 who had a stem cell transplant for aplastic anemia, so the T cells may come from the graft donor. This specimen consisted of PBMCs, mostly from graft donor cells, obtained 180 days after TCRalphabeta/CD19-depleted stem cell transplant. The V call is TRBV28, the J call TRBJ1-2; unclear D gene. This CDR3 is CASSFSAHYGYTF. The DNA for the CDR3 is TGTGCCAGCAGTTTTTCAGCCCACTATGGCTACACCTTC.